This TCR beta chain derives from a study of radiotherapy plus CTLA-4 blockade in lung cancer. Study summary: Disease control was seen in over 25% of patients, objective responses in 18%.

Study-wide points: Some TCR clones had been derived from tumors. These clones expanded in peripheral blood after radiotherapy plus ipilimumab.

The ends lost 6 bases at V and 5 bases at J; junction bases unmatched: 7. CDR1 and CDR2 from the germline V gene are WSHSY and SAAADI. The CDR3 consists of 14 residues. Clones were read by immunoSEQ multiplex PCR, and TCRdb kept only the in-frame ones, dropping some. This sample carries 65,000 to 90,000 clones, over 75% of them seen once, and the ten largest clones take 40% to 45%. Chemo-refractory metastatic non-small-cell lung cancer patients received focal radiation with ipilimumab CTLA-4 blockade. Turning to this clone: Antigen unknown.

The sequencing here drew on peripheral blood, taken from a patient treated with radiotherapy plus ipilimumab. The TCR was taken from a human donor with non-small cell lung cancer that progressed on radiotherapy plus ipilimumab. V and J are TRBV10-2 and TRBJ1-1; 9 nucleotides agree with TRBD1. CDR3 nucleotides: TGCGCCAGCAGAGTGGGACAGGGCGGGACTGAAGCTTTCTTT. It translates to CASRVGQGGTEAFF.